This TCR beta chain was identified in a study of blood T cell repertoires in COVID-19. Authors' processing steps: Amplified reference gene primers provided the basis for estimating nucleated cell counts. Sequencing used immunoSEQ multiplex PCR; TCRdb keeps in-frame clones, though not all of them. The V and J calls and clone size were taken over from that table, and D and trimming were inferred from the DNA. The sample lists about 160,000 clones, approximately 84% seen once, with about 0.95% in the top ten. The table lists this clone with a few counts. The germline CDR1 and CDR2 sequences are SGHTA and FQGNSA. The CDR3 totals 17 residues. Losses at the gene ends were 1 base for V and 6 bases for J; bases not matched to a gene: 9.

Sequencing was performed on peripheral blood. This clonotype was sampled from a man aged 40-49 years with acute or convalescent COVID-19. The chain couples TRBV7-2 to TRBJ1-4; 9 positions match TRBD1. This CDR3 is CASSLGLIGTGYEKLFF. Here the CDR3 DNA reads TGTGCCAGCAGCTTAGGACTGATTGGGACAGGGTATGAAAAACTGTTTTTT.